This T cell receptor (beta chain) was captured by sequencing in a study of blood T cell repertoires in COVID-19. Study background: Sample material is recorded as cDNA or gDNA derived from T cells, B-cell-depleted T cells, or PBMCs.

Trimming shortened V by 4 bases and J by 0 bases, and 16 bases separated the two germline ends. This CDR3 contains 16 residues. The germline V gene encodes CDR1 GTSNPN and CDR2 SVGIG (reference sequence). Here immunoSEQ multiplex PCR was the method, and the copy in TCRdb shows in-frame clones only, minus some. Among 200,000 to 250,000 clones listed, approximately 88% were seen once. The study recruited people aged 18 to 89 years across approximately 24 US areas. Participants' own reports of clinical history determined their cohort assignment. Material for sequencing was PBMCs or T cells enriched from blood (not recorded which). The TCR was taken from a woman in her 30s who had been exposed to COVID-19. The gene calls are TRBV30 and TRBJ2-1; a weak D match, TRBD2 (6 bases). The CDR3, as DNA: TGTGCCTGGATGGGGGGTAGCGGCAGCTCCTACAATGAGCAGTTCTTC. This encodes CAWMGGSGSSYNEQFF.